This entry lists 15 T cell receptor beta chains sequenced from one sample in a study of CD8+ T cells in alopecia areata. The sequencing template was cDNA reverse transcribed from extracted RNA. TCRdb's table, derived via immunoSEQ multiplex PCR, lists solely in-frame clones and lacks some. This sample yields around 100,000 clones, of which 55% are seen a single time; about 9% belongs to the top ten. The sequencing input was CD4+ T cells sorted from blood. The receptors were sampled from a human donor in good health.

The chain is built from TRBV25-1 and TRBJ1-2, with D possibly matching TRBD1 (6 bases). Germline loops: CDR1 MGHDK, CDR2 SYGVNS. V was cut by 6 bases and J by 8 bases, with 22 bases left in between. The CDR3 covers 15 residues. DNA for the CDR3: TGTGCCAGCAGCGAACTGAATGTGGGGGCTGAGGGCTACACCTTC. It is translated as CASSELNVGAEGYTF.

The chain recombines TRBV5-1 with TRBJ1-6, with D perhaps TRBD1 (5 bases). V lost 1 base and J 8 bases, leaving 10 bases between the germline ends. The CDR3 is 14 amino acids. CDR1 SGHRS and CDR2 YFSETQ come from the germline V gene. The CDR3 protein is CASSLWDGDSPLHF. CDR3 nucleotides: TGCGCCAGCAGCTTGTGGGACGGAGATTCACCCCTCCACTTT.

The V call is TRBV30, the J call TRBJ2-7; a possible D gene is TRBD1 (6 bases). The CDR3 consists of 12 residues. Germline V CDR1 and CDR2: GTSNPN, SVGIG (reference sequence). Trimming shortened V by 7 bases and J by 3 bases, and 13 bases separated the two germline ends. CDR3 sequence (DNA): TGTGCCTTCCAGGGGTATCACTACGAGCAGTACTTC. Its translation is CAFQGYHYEQYF.

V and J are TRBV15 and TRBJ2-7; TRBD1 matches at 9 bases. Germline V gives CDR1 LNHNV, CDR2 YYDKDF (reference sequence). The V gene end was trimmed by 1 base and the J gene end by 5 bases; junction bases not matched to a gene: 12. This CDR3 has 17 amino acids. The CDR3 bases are TGTGCCACCAGCAGAGGGGGGCTTCCGGGACAGGGCAACGAGCAGTACTTC. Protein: CATSRGGLPGQGNEQYF. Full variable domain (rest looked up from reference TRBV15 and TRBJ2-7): DAMVIQNPRYQVTQFGKPVTLSCSQTLNHNVMYWYQQKSSQAPKLLFHYYDKDFNNEADTPDNFQSRRPNTSFCFLDIRSPGLGDTAMYLCATSRGGLPGQGNEQYFGPGTRLTVT.

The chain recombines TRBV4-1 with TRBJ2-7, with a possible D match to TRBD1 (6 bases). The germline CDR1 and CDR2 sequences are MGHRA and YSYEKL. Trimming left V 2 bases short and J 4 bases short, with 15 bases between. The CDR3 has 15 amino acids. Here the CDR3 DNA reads TGCGCCAGCAGCCAACATACCGGGACACTATACGAGCAGTACTTC. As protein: CASSQHTGTLYEQYF.

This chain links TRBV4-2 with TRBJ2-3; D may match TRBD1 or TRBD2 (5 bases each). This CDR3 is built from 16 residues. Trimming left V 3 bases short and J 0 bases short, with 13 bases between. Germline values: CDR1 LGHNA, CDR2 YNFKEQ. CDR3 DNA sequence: TGTGCCAGCAGCCACGCCCGAGGGGAAAGCACAGATACGCAGTATTTT. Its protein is CASSHARGESTDTQYF.

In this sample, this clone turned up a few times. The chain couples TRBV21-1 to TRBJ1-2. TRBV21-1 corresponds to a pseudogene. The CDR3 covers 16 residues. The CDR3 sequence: CASSKHSVRGNYGYTF. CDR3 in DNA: TGTGCCAGCAGCAAACATAGCGTGCGGGGAAACTATGGCTACACCTTC.

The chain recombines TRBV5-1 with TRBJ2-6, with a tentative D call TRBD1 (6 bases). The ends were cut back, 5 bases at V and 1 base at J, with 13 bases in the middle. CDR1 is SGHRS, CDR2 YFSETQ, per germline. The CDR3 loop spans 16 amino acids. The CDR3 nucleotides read TGCGCCAGCAGACTACAGGGCTGGTCTGGGGCCAACGTCCTGACTTTC. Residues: CASRLQGWSGANVLTF.

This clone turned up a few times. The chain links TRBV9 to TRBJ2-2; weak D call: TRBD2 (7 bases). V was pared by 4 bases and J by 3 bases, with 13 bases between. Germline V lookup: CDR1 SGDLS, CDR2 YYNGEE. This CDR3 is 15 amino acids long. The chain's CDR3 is CASSPRGGHTGELFF. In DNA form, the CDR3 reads TGTGCCAGCAGCCCAAGGGGGGGACACACCGGGGAGCTGTTTTTT.

In nucleotides, the CDR3 is TGTGCCAGCAGCTCTCCCCCCGGACAGGGGCACTCCTACGAGCAGTACTTC. This encodes CASSSPPGQGHSYEQYF. V usage is TRBV5-6 and J usage is TRBJ2-7; TRBD1 matches at 9 bases. V was pared by 3 bases and J by 0 bases, with 10 bases of the junction left unmatched. This CDR3 has 17 amino acids. Germline lookup yields CDR1 SGHDT and CDR2 YYEEEE.

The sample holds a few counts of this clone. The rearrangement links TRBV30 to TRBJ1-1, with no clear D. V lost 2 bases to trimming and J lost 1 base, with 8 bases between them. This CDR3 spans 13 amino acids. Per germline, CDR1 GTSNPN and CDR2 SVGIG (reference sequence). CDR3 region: CAWSLQPNTEAFF. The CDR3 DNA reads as TGTGCCTGGAGTCTACAGCCGAACACTGAAGCTTTCTTT.

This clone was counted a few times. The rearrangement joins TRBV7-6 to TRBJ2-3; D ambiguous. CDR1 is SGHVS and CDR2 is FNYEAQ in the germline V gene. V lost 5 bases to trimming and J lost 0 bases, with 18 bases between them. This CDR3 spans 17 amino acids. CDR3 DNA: TGTGCCAGCAGCCGCGCCGGCGCCCTCGCTAGCACAGATACGCAGTATTTT. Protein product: CASSRAGALASTDTQYF.

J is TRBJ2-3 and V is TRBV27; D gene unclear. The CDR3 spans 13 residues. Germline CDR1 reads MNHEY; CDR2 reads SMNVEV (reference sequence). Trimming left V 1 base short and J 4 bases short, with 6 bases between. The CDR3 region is CASSLLGSDTQYF. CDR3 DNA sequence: TGTGCCAGCAGTTTATTAGGGTCAGATACGCAGTATTTT.

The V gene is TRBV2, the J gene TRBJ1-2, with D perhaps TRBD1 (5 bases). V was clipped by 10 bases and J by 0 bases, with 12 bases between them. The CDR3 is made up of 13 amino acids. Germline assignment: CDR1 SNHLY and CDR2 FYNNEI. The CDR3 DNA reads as TGTGCCACTCAAGGGGCCACTAACTATGGCTACACCTTC. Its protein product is CATQGATNYGYTF. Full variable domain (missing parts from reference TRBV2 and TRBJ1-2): EPEVTQTPSHQVTQMGQEVILRCVPISNHLYFYWYRQILGQKVEFLVSFYNNEISEKSEIFDDQFSVERPDGSNFTLKIRSTKLEDSAMYFCATQGATNYGYTFGSGTRLTVV.

This chain's CDR3 is CASSSTQGNEQYF. The CDR3 DNA sequence: TGTGCCAGCAGCTCCACTCAGGGGAACGAGCAGTACTTC. The genes are TRBV11-1 and TRBJ2-7, with D possibly TRBD1 on 6 matching bases. In germline, CDR1 is SGHAT, CDR2 FQDESV (reference sequence). The CDR3 runs to 13 residues. Trimming removed 4 bases from V and 5 bases from J, with 12 bases in between.